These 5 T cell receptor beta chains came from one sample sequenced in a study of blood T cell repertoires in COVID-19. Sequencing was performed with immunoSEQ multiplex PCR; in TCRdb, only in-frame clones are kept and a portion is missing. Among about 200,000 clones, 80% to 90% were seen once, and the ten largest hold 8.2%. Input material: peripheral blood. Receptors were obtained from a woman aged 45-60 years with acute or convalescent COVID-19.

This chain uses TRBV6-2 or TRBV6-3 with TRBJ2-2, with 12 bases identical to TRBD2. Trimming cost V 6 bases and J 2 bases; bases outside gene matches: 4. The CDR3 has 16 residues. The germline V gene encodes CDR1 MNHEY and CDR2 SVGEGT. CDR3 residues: CASSSGLAGNTGELFF. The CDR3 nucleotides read TGTGCCAGCAGCTCCGGACTAGCGGGAAACACCGGGGAGCTGTTTTTT.

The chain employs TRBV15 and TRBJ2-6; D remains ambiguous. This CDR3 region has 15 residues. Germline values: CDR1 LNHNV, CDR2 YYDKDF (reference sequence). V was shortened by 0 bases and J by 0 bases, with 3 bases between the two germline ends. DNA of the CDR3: TGTGCCACCAGCAGAGACAACTCTGGGGCCAACGTCCTGACTTTC. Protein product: CATSRDNSGANVLTF.

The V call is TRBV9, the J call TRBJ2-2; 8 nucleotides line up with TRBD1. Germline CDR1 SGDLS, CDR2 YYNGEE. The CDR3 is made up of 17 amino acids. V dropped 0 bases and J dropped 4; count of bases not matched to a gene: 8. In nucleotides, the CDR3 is TGTGCCAGCAGCGTAGCTACAGAGACAGGGGCCACCGGGGAGCTGTTTTTT. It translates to CASSVATETGATGELFF.

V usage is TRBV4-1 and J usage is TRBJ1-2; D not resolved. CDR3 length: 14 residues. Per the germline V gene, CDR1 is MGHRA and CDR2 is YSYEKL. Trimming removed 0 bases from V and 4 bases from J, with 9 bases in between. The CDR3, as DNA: TGCGCCAGCAGCCAAGATAACAGACGCTATGGCTACACCTTC. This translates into CASSQDNRRYGYTF.

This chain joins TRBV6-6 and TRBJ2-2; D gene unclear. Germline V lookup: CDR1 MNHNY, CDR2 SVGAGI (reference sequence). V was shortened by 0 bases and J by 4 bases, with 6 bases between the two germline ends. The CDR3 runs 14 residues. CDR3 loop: CASSYSAFTGELFF. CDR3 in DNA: TGTGCCAGCAGTTACTCCGCGTTCACCGGGGAGCTGTTTTTT.